This TCR beta chain stems from a study of PD-1 blockade in classical Hodgkin lymphoma. Time point reported: cycle 4 day 1 (C4D1), after less than seven weeks of nivolumab. All patients relapsed after autologous stem cell transplantation, and brentuximab vedotin exposure varied. Relapsed/refractory classical Hodgkin lymphoma patients had complete, partial or progressive responses. Study-level points and caveats: Newly diagnosed patients were reported to exhibit reduced baseline TCR diversity relative to healthy donors. Complete responders showed a baseline diversity that resembled the diversity of newly diagnosed patients. Significantly greater TCR diversity emerged by C4D1 in CD4+ cells but not CD8+ cells.

Profiled with immunoSEQ multiplex PCR; TCRdb holds only in-frame clones, not every one. Here the sample spans some 93,000 clones, more than 70% being singletons. The CDR3 extends over 13 amino acids. Germline-derived CDR1 and CDR2 are SGHAT and FQNNGV. The germline V and J ends were trimmed by 4 bases and 10 bases, with 11 bases remaining between them. Note on this clone: Its antigen is unknown.

The chain uses TRBV11-2 and TRBJ2-6, with D perhaps TRBD2 (6 bases). This TCR was recovered from a human donor with classical Hodgkin lymphoma. The material sequenced was peripheral blood mononuclear cells (PBMCs), taken before the fourth cycle of nivolumab. The CDR3 loop reads CASSSREANVLTF. CDR3 DNA: TGTGCCAGCAGCTCCAGGGAGGCGAACGTCCTGACTTTC.